This passage covers 28 T cell receptor beta chains from one sample sequenced in a study of blood T cell repertoires in COVID-19. Measured with immunoSEQ multiplex PCR; TCRdb has only the in-frame clones, and not every one. The sample carries about 140,000 clones, about 90% recorded once. The sample taken for sequencing was peripheral blood. These receptors originate from a woman aged 55-69 years with acute or convalescent COVID-19.

The chain employs TRBV6-5 and TRBJ1-2; no firm D call. In germline, CDR1 is MNHEY, CDR2 SVGAGI. The CDR3 is 15 residues long. V lost 7 bases to trimming and J lost 2 bases, with 17 bases between them. This CDR3 is CASTTPNTPNYGYTF. The CDR3 DNA is TGTGCCAGCACCACCCCGAATACACCGAACTATGGCTACACCTTC.

The rearrangement links TRBV11-2 to TRBJ1-4, with 9 bases that match TRBD1. The germline V gene has CDR1 SGHAT and CDR2 FQNNGV. There are 15 residues in the CDR3. J was trimmed by 4 bases and V by 1 base; bases with no gene match: 1. The CDR3: CASSLVTGGNEKLFF. CDR3 sequence (DNA): TGTGCCAGCAGCTTAGTGACAGGGGGTAATGAAAAACTGTTTTTT.

This clone was observed a single time. The gene calls are TRBV6-4 and TRBJ2-3; possibly TRBD1 for D (5 bases). CDR1 and CDR2 from the germline V gene are MRHNA and SNTAGT. CDR3 length: 14 amino acids. The germline V and J ends were trimmed by 5 bases and 6 bases, with 15 bases remaining between them. The CDR3 nucleotides are TGTGCCAGCAGTAAGTCGCAGGGCTCGGATACGCAGTATTTT. This translates into CASSKSQGSDTQYF.

This clone was recorded once. CDR3 loop: CASSIRQDHEQYF. CDR3 bases: TGTGCCAGTAGTATAAGACAGGATCACGAGCAGTACTTC. This chain connects TRBV19 to TRBJ2-7, with D tentatively TRBD1 (6 bases). Trimming stripped 2 bases from V and 5 bases from J, with 10 bases between. The CDR3 runs to 13 residues. CDR1 is LNHDA, CDR2 SQIVND, per germline (reference sequence).

The chain links TRBV5-1 to TRBJ2-3, with 12 bases that match TRBD2. The CDR3 runs to 16 residues. Germline V CDR1 and CDR2: SGHRS, YFSETQ. Trimming took 3 bases from V and 3 from J; bases not matched to a gene: 5. The CDR3 DNA follows: TGCGCCAGCAGCTCGTCACTAGCGGGGGGTACAGATACGCAGTATTTT. Translation: CASSSSLAGGTDTQYF.

The rearrangement joins TRBV7-2 to TRBJ1-5, with a tentative D call TRBD1 (5 bases). CDR1 and CDR2 from the germline V gene are SGHTA and FQGNSA. Trimming removed 6 bases at V and 1 base at J, with 22 bases between. The CDR3 has 18 residues. The CDR3 DNA follows: TGTGCCAGCAGTTCTCAAACCGGAGGGGCAGCGAGCAATCAGCCCCAGCATTTT. Its translation is CASSSQTGGAASNQPQHF.

J is TRBJ2-5 and V is TRBV7-8, with 7 bases lining up with TRBD1. The CDR3 covers 13 residues. V was pared by 4 bases and J by 4 bases, with 3 bases of the junction left unmatched. Germline V gene data show CDR1 as SGHVS and CDR2 as FQNEAQ. The CDR3 sequence: CASSSPGGETQYF. The CDR3 DNA reads as TGTGCCAGCAGCTCCCCAGGGGGAGAGACCCAGTACTTC.

The V and J genes are TRBV3-1 (or the pseudogene TRBV3-2) and TRBJ1-5; perhaps TRBD1 as D (5 bases). The CDR3 extends over 13 amino acids. CDR1 and CDR2 from the germline V gene are LGHDT and YNNKEL (reference sequence). The V end lost 1 base, the J end lost 7 bases, and 8 bases lay between the germline ends. CDR3 amino acids: CASSQGGEQPQHF. The CDR3 nucleotides read TGTGCCAGCAGCCAAGGGGGGGAACAGCCCCAGCATTTT.

This chain connects TRBV15 to TRBJ2-7; unclear D gene. The V end lost 1 base, the J end lost 2 bases, and 12 bases lay between the germline ends. This CDR3 is built from 15 residues. Germline V gene lookup returns CDR1 LNHNV and CDR2 YYDKDF (reference sequence). The CDR3 spells CATSRAAAFPYEQYF. The CDR3 DNA sequence: TGTGCCACCAGCAGAGCGGCAGCGTTTCCCTACGAGCAGTACTTC. Looking up the rest from reference TRBV15 and TRBJ2-7 gives the full variable domain: DAMVIQNPRYQVTQFGKPVTLSCSQTLNHNVMYWYQQKSSQAPKLLFHYYDKDFNNEADTPDNFQSRRPNTSFCFLDIRSPGLGDTAMYLCATSRAAAFPYEQYFGPGTRLTVT.

The chain combines TRBV7-9 with TRBJ1-1; D call uncertain. The V and J ends lost 1 base and 0 bases respectively, with 6 bases between them. Germline CDR1 SEHNR, CDR2 FQNEAQ (reference sequence). This CDR3 has 14 amino acids. The CDR3 DNA is TGTGCCAGCAGCTTAGACACACTGAACACTGAAGCTTTCTTT. It is translated as CASSLDTLNTEAFF. Full variable domain (missing parts from reference TRBV7-9 and TRBJ1-1): DTGVSQNPRHKITKRGQNVTFRCDPISEHNRLYWYRQTLGQGPEFLTYFQNEAQLEKSRLLSDRFSAERPKGSFSTLEIQRTEQGDSAMYLCASSLDTLNTEAFFGQGTRLTVV.

This chain joins TRBV2 and TRBJ1-1; TRBD1 matches at 7 bases. Germline lookup yields CDR1 SNHLY and CDR2 FYNNEI. CDR3 size: 15 residues. V lost 3 bases to trimming and J lost 5 bases; unmatched junction nucleotides: 9. The CDR3 nucleotides are TGTGCCAGCAGTGAGGAACAGGGGAGAAGTACTGAAGCTTTCTTT. It codes for CASSEEQGRSTEAFF.

The V call is TRBV11-3, the J call TRBJ2-2; TRBD1 matches at 8 bases. CDR3 size: 14 residues. The germline gives CDR1 SGHNT, CDR2 YENEEA. The V segment lost 4 bases and the J segment 4 bases; nucleotides outside the gene matches: 2. CDR3 DNA: TGTGCCAGCAGCTCAACAGGGGGCACCGGGGAGCTGTTTTTT. Its translation: CASSSTGGTGELFF.

The chain couples TRBV6-5 to TRBJ1-2; no clear D. Germline CDR1 is MNHEY and CDR2 is SVGAGI. V dropped 0 bases and J dropped 6 bases, with 8 bases sitting between them. The CDR3 runs 13 residues. The CDR3 loop is CASSYSGGHGYTF. CDR3 coding DNA: TGTGCCAGCAGTTACTCAGGAGGGCATGGCTACACCTTC.

The chain couples TRBV19 to TRBJ1-1, with 8 nucleotides matching TRBD1. Trimming removed 3 bases from V and 6 bases from J; junction bases left unmatched: 6. Per germline, CDR1 LNHDA and CDR2 SQIVND (reference sequence). The CDR3 loop spans 14 amino acids. The CDR3 sequence is CASSMDRERSEAFF. The CDR3 DNA is TGTGCCAGTAGTATGGACAGGGAGAGATCTGAAGCTTTCTTT.

To note about this clone: The same CDR3 arises from other DNA sequences in this sample as well. The chain employs TRBV28 and TRBJ2-7, with TRBD1 matching 9 bases. The length of the CDR3 is 12 residues. CDR1 MDHEN and CDR2 SYDVKM come from the germline V gene. With 11 bases clipped from V and 2 bases from J, the junction kept 4 bases outside the gene matches. This CDR3 reads CAGGQGPYEQYF. The CDR3 DNA reads as TGTGCCGGGGGACAGGGCCCCTACGAGCAGTACTTC. Using reference TRBV28 and TRBJ2-7 for the parts outside the CDR3, the full variable domain is DVKVTQSSRYLVKRTGEKVFLECVQDMDHENMFWYRQDPGLGLRLIYFSYDVKMKEKGDIPEGYSVSREKKERFSLILESASTNQTSMYLCAGGQGPYEQYFGPGTRLTVT.

This chain links TRBV7-9 with TRBJ2-3; 10 nucleotides agree with TRBD1. CDR3 length: 15 residues. CDR1 and CDR2 from the germline V gene are SEHNR and FQNEAQ (reference sequence). V lost 4 bases and J lost 8; bases outside the gene matches: 9. CDR3 amino acids: CASSYPGQGIRTQYF. The CDR3 DNA sequence: TGTGCCAGCAGCTACCCGGGACAGGGGATTCGTACGCAGTATTTT. The complete variable domain, with remaining parts taken from reference TRBV7-9 and TRBJ2-3, reads DTGVSQNPRHKITKRGQNVTFRCDPISEHNRLYWYRQTLGQGPEFLTYFQNEAQLEKSRLLSDRFSAERPKGSFSTLEIQRTEQGDSAMYLCASSYPGQGIRTQYFGPGTRLTVL.

This clone came up once. The genes are TRBV30 and TRBJ2-2; TRBD2 might be the D (5 bases). This CDR3 has 13 amino acids. V was shortened by 7 bases and J by 2 bases, with 11 bases between the two germline ends. CDR1 GTSNPN and CDR2 SVGIG come from the germline V gene (reference sequence). The CDR3, as DNA: TGTGCCTCGAGCGAGGGTAACACCGGGGAGCTGTTTTTT. It is translated as CASSEGNTGELFF.

This clone is a singleton in its sample. The chain links TRBV7-2 to TRBJ2-7, with 9 bases lining up with TRBD1. Germline V gives CDR1 SGHTA, CDR2 FQGNSA. This CDR3 region has 17 residues. V dropped 1 base and J dropped 2; count of bases not matched to a gene: 9. As DNA, the CDR3 is TGTGCCAGCAGCTTAGATGGGCCGGGACAGGGCCCCTACGAGCAGTACTTC. Translation: CASSLDGPGQGPYEQYF. Drawing the rest from reference TRBV7-2 and TRBJ2-7, the complete variable domain is GAGVSQSPSNKVTEKGKDVELRCDPISGHTALYWYRQSLGQGLEFLIYFQGNSAPDKSGLPSDRFSAERTGGSVSTLTIQRTQQEDSAVYLCASSLDGPGQGPYEQYFGPGTRLTVT.

The rearrangement joins TRBV7-4 to TRBJ2-7; possible D gene TRBD1, 5 bases. The CDR3 is 16 amino acids. V shed 5 bases and J shed 1 base, with 18 bases lying between them. Germline CDR1 and CDR2: SGHVT and SQSDAQ. CDR3 nucleotide sequence: TGTGCCAGCAGCCCTAAGGGTTGGGGCATTTCCTACGAGCAGTACTTC. Amino acids: CASSPKGWGISYEQYF.

CDR3 sequence reads: CASSHPTGRRTEAFF. In nucleotides, the CDR3 is TGTGCCAGCAGCCACCCGACAGGGAGAAGGACTGAAGCTTTCTTT. The chain uses TRBV2 and TRBJ1-1, with TRBD1 matching over 7 bases. The V gene's germline CDR1 is SNHLY and CDR2 FYNNEI. After removal of 6 bases from V and 5 bases from J, the junction contained 12 bases not matched to a gene. The CDR3 is made up of 15 amino acids.

The chain is built from TRBV27 and TRBJ2-7, with D possibly being TRBD1 (5 bases). Trimming removed 1 base from V and 6 bases from J, with 10 bases in between. CDR1 and CDR2 (germline): MNHEY, SMNVEV (reference sequence). This CDR3 comprises 13 residues. CDR3 region: CASSLLGVGEQYF. CDR3 in DNA: TGTGCCAGCAGTTTATTAGGGGTGGGCGAGCAGTACTTC.

V is TRBV2 and J is TRBJ1-1; D is unresolved. The CDR3 sequence is 14 residues long. The germline CDR1 and CDR2 sequences are SNHLY and FYNNEI. V lost 3 bases, J lost 2 bases, and 10 bases lay in between. DNA for the CDR3: TGTGCCAGCAGTGATGCCGTAACTAACACTGAAGCTTTCTTT. Its protein product is CASSDAVTNTEAFF.

The sample holds a few counts of this clone. This chain joins TRBV3-1 (or the pseudogene TRBV3-2) and TRBJ1-2; 10 bases map to TRBD1. The CDR3 sequence is 15 residues long. Germline assignment: CDR1 LGHDT and CDR2 YNNKEL (reference sequence). The trim removed 4 bases at V and 8 bases at J, leaving 10 bases unmatched. CDR3 residues: CASSPRRDRGFGYTF. The DNA for the CDR3 is TGTGCCAGCAGCCCTAGGAGGGACAGGGGTTTCGGCTACACCTTC.

This clone was seen a few times. The chain joins TRBV18 to TRBJ2-7; D unclear. Looked up from germline, CDR1 is KGHSH and CDR2 is LQKENI. The V end lost 8 bases, the J end lost 3 bases, and 11 bases lay between the germline ends. CDR3 length equals 12 residues. CDR3 in amino acids: CASATTGYEQYF. The CDR3 DNA follows: TGTGCCAGCGCCACTACGGGCTACGAGCAGTACTTC.

V is TRBV29-1 and J is TRBJ2-1; 8 bases map to TRBD1. The CDR3 spans 15 residues. The germline V gene encodes CDR1 SQVTM and CDR2 ANQGSEA. With 2 bases clipped from V and 6 bases from J, the junction kept 9 bases outside the gene matches. CDR3 sequence: CSVENDRGTRNEQFF. The CDR3 DNA is TGCAGCGTTGAAAACGACAGGGGAACTCGCAATGAGCAGTTCTTC.

The chain employs TRBV6-1 and TRBJ1-5; a weak D match, TRBD1 (6 bases). This CDR3 has 15 amino acids. The V end was cut by 2 bases, the J end by 3 bases, with 11 bases between. The V gene's germline CDR1 is MNHNS and CDR2 SASEGT. The CDR3 sequence: CASSELGHLNQPQHF. The CDR3 region has the DNA TGTGCCAGCAGTGAACTGGGACACCTCAATCAGCCCCAGCATTTT.

The chain carries TRBV28 and TRBJ1-1; TRBD1 matches at 8 bases. Germline V lookup: CDR1 MDHEN, CDR2 SYDVKM. CDR3 length: 15 residues. The J segment lost 6 bases and the V segment lost 6 bases, leaving 12 bases of the junction unmatched. DNA for the CDR3: TGTGCCAGCAGAAGCTTTGGACAGGGTGTTTCTGAAGCTTTCTTT. This sequence encodes CASRSFGQGVSEAFF.

On this clone itself: At the DNA level, this CDR3 is encoded by other sequences in the same sample as well. The V call is TRBV28, the J call TRBJ1-1; D possibly corresponds to TRBD1 (5 bases). The germline gives CDR1 MDHEN, CDR2 SYDVKM. CDR3 length equals 13 residues. V lost 7 bases and J 1 base, leaving 10 bases between the germline ends. Here the CDR3 DNA reads TGTGCCAGCATACGGGGGGGGAACACTGAAGCTTTCTTT. It codes for CASIRGGNTEAFF.